The 32 T cell receptor beta chains given below trace back to one sample, sequenced in a study of T cell responses to AZD1222 COVID-19 vaccine. Repertoires were generated with immunoSEQ multiplex PCR, while TCRdb's copy carries only in-frame clones and drops some. The sample contains around 140,000 clones, about nine tenths of which appear only once. Sequenced here: peripheral blood, sampled 28 days after the second AZD1222 dose. The receptors originated from an adult who received the AZD1222 COVID-19 vaccine.

The chain links TRBV9 to TRBJ1-3; D unclear. Trimming cost V 0 bases and J 0 bases, with 10 bases left between them. Germline-derived CDR1 and CDR2 are SGDLS and YYNGEE. The CDR3 totals 16 residues. In DNA, the CDR3 is TGTGCCAGCAGCGTAGGCGGGAGGATCTCTGGAAACACCATATATTTT. Its translation is CASSVGGRISGNTIYF.

The chain links TRBV3-1 (or the pseudogene TRBV3-2) to TRBJ2-5; tentative D call: TRBD2 (5 bases). There are 12 residues in the CDR3. Germline V gene lookup returns CDR1 LGHDT and CDR2 YNNKEL (reference sequence). The V and J ends lost 4 bases and 7 bases respectively, with 10 bases between them. CDR3 sequence (DNA): TGTGCCAGCAGCCGGGGAGAAGGGACCCAGTACTTC. This translates into CASSRGEGTQYF.

The chain has TRBV2 and TRBJ1-1; 8 bases are a match to TRBD1. Germline CDR1 and CDR2: SNHLY and FYNNEI. Unmatched junction bases numbered 8, after V lost 5 bases and J lost 3 bases. The CDR3 is made up of 15 amino acids. Here the CDR3 DNA reads TGTGCCAGCAGTTACGCAGACAGGGGAGACACTGAAGCTTTCTTT. Translation gives CASSYADRGDTEAFF.

The chain couples TRBV2 to TRBJ1-5; D unclear. This CDR3 has 13 amino acids. Germline CDR1 reads SNHLY; CDR2 reads FYNNEI. V gave up 5 bases and J gave up 4 bases, with 9 bases separating them. CDR3 DNA: TGTGCCAGCAGTTTATGGGCAAATCAGCCCCAGCATTTT. Its protein is CASSLWANQPQHF.

This chain joins TRBV9 and TRBJ2-1; TRBD2 matches 11 bases. Trimming took 3 bases from V and 5 from J; bases not matched to a gene: 4. The germline CDR1 and CDR2 sequences are SGDLS and YYNGEE. This CDR3 spans 15 amino acids. This CDR3 is CASSAGLAAHNEQFF. The CDR3 nucleotides read TGTGCCAGCAGCGCGGGACTAGCGGCCCACAATGAGCAGTTCTTC.

V usage is TRBV3-1 (or the pseudogene TRBV3-2) and J usage is TRBJ2-1, with TRBD1 matching 12 bases. Germline V gene data show CDR1 as LGHDT and CDR2 as YNNKEL (reference sequence). CDR3 length: 16 residues. Trimming at V came to 4 bases and at J to 7 bases, leaving 8 bases not matched to a gene. CDR3 in amino acids: CASSRGGQGALNEQFF. Written as DNA, the CDR3 is TGTGCCAGCAGCCGGGGGGGACAGGGGGCGTTAAATGAGCAGTTCTTC.

V and J are TRBV27 and TRBJ1-1; 7 bases map to TRBD1. The CDR3 is made up of 13 amino acids. Germline CDR1 is MNHEY and CDR2 is SMNVEV (reference sequence). Unmatched junction bases numbered 7, after V lost 6 bases and J lost 6 bases. The CDR3 is CASSPDRMSEAFF. CDR3 DNA: TGTGCCAGCAGCCCGGACAGGATGTCTGAAGCTTTCTTT.

The chain joins TRBV14 to TRBJ1-1; tentatively, D is TRBD1 (6 bases). Trimming cost V 3 bases and J 1 base, with 12 bases left between them. The CDR3 totals 15 residues. Germline CDR1 and CDR2: SGHDN and FVKESK. CDR3 sequence: CASSHHRAPNTEAFF. The CDR3 DNA follows: TGTGCCAGCAGCCACCACAGGGCCCCGAACACTGAAGCTTTCTTT.

V usage is TRBV28 and J usage is TRBJ2-7, with a tentative D call TRBD1 (6 bases). The CDR3 is 14 amino acids. The V end lost 1 base, the J end lost 4 bases, and 11 bases lay between the germline ends. The V gene's germline CDR1 is MDHEN and CDR2 SYDVKM. CDR3 sequence (DNA): TGTGCCAGCAGTTTATTTGCCCAGGGGTACGAGCAGTACTTC. It is translated as CASSLFAQGYEQYF.

The chain is built from TRBV3-1 (or the pseudogene TRBV3-2) and TRBJ2-6; D not certain. CDR3 size: 17 residues. From germline, CDR1 is LGHDT and CDR2 YNNKEL (reference sequence). Trimming cost V 0 bases and J 0 bases, with 9 bases left between them. In nucleotides, the CDR3 is TGTGCCAGCAGCCAAGACGCACAGCTCTCTGGGGCCAACGTCCTGACTTTC. Its translation: CASSQDAQLSGANVLTF.

The CDR3 DNA follows: TGCGCCAGCAGCCAAGACGGATATCAGCCCCAGCATTTT. Translating it yields CASSQDGYQPQHF. The rearrangement joins TRBV4-1 to TRBJ1-5; no firm D call. The CDR3 has 13 residues. Trimming cost V 0 bases and J 5 bases, with 5 bases left between them. The germline V gene encodes CDR1 MGHRA and CDR2 YSYEKL.

The chain combines TRBV5-1 with TRBJ1-3; D is unresolved. The CDR3 spans 14 residues. CDR1 is SGHRS, CDR2 YFSETQ, per germline. Between the trimmed V and J ends, which lost 4 bases and 0 bases, there was a span of 8 bases. In DNA form, the CDR3 reads TGCGCCAGCAGCCCACCCAGCTCTGGAAACACCATATATTTT. This encodes CASSPPSSGNTIYF.

This clone came up a few times. The rearrangement uses TRBV23-1 and TRBJ1-6; 7 nucleotides line up with TRBD1. TRBV23-1 is noted as an ORF with a role that remains uncertain. Losses at the gene ends were 4 bases for V and 10 bases for J; bases not matched to a gene: 7. This CDR3 is built from 14 residues. The CDR3 is CASSPGQVGSPLHF. CDR3 DNA: TGCGCCAGCAGTCCCGGACAGGTCGGGTCACCCCTCCACTTT.

This clone was detected once. The genes are TRBV15 and TRBJ1-5, with unresolved D. This CDR3 spans 14 amino acids. Trimming cost V 11 bases and J 2 bases, with 16 bases left between them. Looked up from germline, CDR1 is LNHNV and CDR2 is YYDKDF (reference sequence). The CDR3 loop reads CASLDPRGNQPQHF. The CDR3 coding sequence is TGTGCCTCACTCGACCCCCGGGGCAATCAGCCCCAGCATTTT.

This clone was counted a single time. The V and J genes are TRBV9 and TRBJ2-2; D possibly matches TRBD1 or TRBD2 (6 bases each). CDR1 is SGDLS and CDR2 is YYNGEE in the germline V gene. V dropped 7 bases and J dropped 0 bases, with 13 bases sitting between them. The CDR3 totals 15 residues. The CDR3 sequence is CASSAGTTNTGELFF. Here the CDR3 DNA reads TGTGCCAGCTCGGCGGGGACAACGAACACCGGGGAGCTGTTTTTT.

The chain joins TRBV5-6 to TRBJ2-2; tentatively, D is TRBD1 (6 bases). Trimming took 5 bases from V and 6 from J, leaving 11 bases between them. The CDR3 sequence is 13 residues long. From germline, CDR1 is SGHDT and CDR2 YYEEEE. CDR3 coding DNA: TGTGCCAGCAGATACAGGGACCCCGGGGAGCTGTTTTTT. Its protein product is CASRYRDPGELFF.

This clone has a handful of counts. The J gene is TRBJ1-1, the V gene TRBV27, with D tentatively TRBD1 (5 bases). CDR1 is MNHEY, CDR2 SMNVEV, per germline (reference sequence). This CDR3 is 20 amino acids long. The V end lost 1 base, the J end lost 3 bases, and 27 bases lay between the germline ends. The CDR3 spells CASSLYLNRRGFGRDTEAFF. The CDR3 DNA reads TGTGCCAGCAGTTTATATCTCAACCGGCGGGGCTTCGGGAGGGACACTGAAGCTTTCTTT.

The rearrangement links TRBV4-1 to TRBJ2-2, with D possibly matching TRBD1 (5 bases). The CDR3 sequence is 14 residues long. The germline gives CDR1 MGHRA, CDR2 YSYEKL. The V gene lost 1 base and the J gene lost 4 bases, with 7 bases spanning the gap. This CDR3 is CASSQGRATGELFF. CDR3 DNA sequence: TGCGCCAGCAGCCAAGGCAGGGCCACCGGGGAGCTGTTTTTT.

The rearrangement uses TRBV28 and TRBJ1-5, with 12 bases that match TRBD1. After removal of 6 bases from V and 4 bases from J, the junction contained 4 bases not matched to a gene. CDR1 and CDR2 (germline): MDHEN, SYDVKM. The CDR3 has 15 residues. CDR3 sequence (DNA): TGTGCCAGCAGCCCGGGACAGGGGGCGAATCAGCCCCAGCATTTT. Translating it yields CASSPGQGANQPQHF.

This sequence joins TRBV6-5 and TRBJ2-7; D is unclear. This CDR3 is 14 amino acids long. CDR1 MNHEY and CDR2 SVGAGI come from the germline V gene. The V and J ends lost 6 bases and 4 bases respectively, with 16 bases between them. Written as DNA, the CDR3 is TGTGCCAGCAGGTTATCCTCCTCGGTTTACGAGCAGTACTTC. Amino acids: CASRLSSSVYEQYF.

The rearrangement links TRBV14 to TRBJ2-1; 10 bases line up with TRBD1. The CDR3 contains 15 residues. Germline V lookup: CDR1 SGHDN, CDR2 FVKESK. V was clipped by 3 bases and J by 10 bases; unmatched bases: 9. The CDR3 coding sequence is TGTGCCAGCAGCCACCGGGACAGGGGTTTTTACGAGCAGTTCTTC. It translates to CASSHRDRGFYEQFF.

The chain employs TRBV19 and TRBJ1-2; 9 nucleotides line up with TRBD1. The CDR3 totals 16 residues. From germline, CDR1 is LNHDA and CDR2 SQIVND (reference sequence). The ends lost 4 bases at V and 7 bases at J; junction bases unmatched: 13. CDR3 coding DNA: TGTGCCAGTAGTAGTCCGGGACAGGGCATAACTATTGGCTACACCTTC. It encodes CASSSPGQGITIGYTF.

The V call is TRBV7-8, the J call TRBJ1-5; D not resolved. CDR3 length: 13 residues. CDR1 is SGHVS, CDR2 FQNEAQ, per germline. Trimming shortened V by 7 bases and J by 5 bases, and 12 bases separated the two germline ends. The CDR3: CASTVNRDQPQHF. The CDR3 DNA is TGTGCCAGCACCGTTAACCGGGATCAGCCCCAGCATTTT. Combining the CDR3 with reference TRBV7-8 and TRBJ1-5 gives the whole variable domain GAGVSQSPRYKVAKRGQDVALRCDPISGHVSLFWYQQALGQGPEFLTYFQNEAQLDKSGLPSDRFFAERPEGSVSTLKIQRTQQEDSAVYLCASTVNRDQPQHFGDGTRLSIL.

The chain has TRBV5-6 and TRBJ1-1; 7 bases match TRBD1. The V gene end was trimmed by 3 bases and the J gene end by 2 bases; junction bases not matched to a gene: 7. The CDR3 is 15 residues long. Germline-derived CDR1 and CDR2 are SGHDT and YYEEEE. In DNA, the CDR3 is TGTGCCAGCAGCTCGTACAGGGGTTTTAACACTGAAGCTTTCTTT. This sequence encodes CASSSYRGFNTEAFF. The variable domain in full, completed from reference TRBV5-6 and TRBJ1-1, reads DAGVTQSPTHLIKTRGQQVTLRCSPKSGHDTVSWYQQALGQGPQFIFQYYEEEERQRGNFPDRFSGHQFPNYSSELNVNALLLGDSALYLCASSSYRGFNTEAFFGQGTRLTVV.

The rearrangement joins TRBV5-6 to TRBJ2-2; 12 positions match TRBD2. The germline V gene has CDR1 SGHDT and CDR2 YYEEEE. V shed 5 bases, J shed 8 bases, and the junction held 1 base outside the gene matches. The CDR3 contains 13 residues. Here the CDR3 reads CASRTSGRGELFF. The DNA of the CDR3 is TGTGCCAGCAGGACTAGCGGGAGAGGGGAGCTGTTTTTT.

The chain couples TRBV5-1 to TRBJ1-2, with a possible D match to TRBD1 (6 bases). Trimming stripped 0 bases from V and 7 bases from J, with 13 bases between. The CDR3 consists of 14 residues. Germline CDR1 and CDR2: SGHRS and YFSETQ. CDR3 loop: CASSLEGVVSGYTF. CDR3 sequence (DNA): TGCGCCAGCAGCTTGGAGGGGGTAGTAAGTGGCTACACCTTC.

V gene TRBV27 combines with J gene TRBJ2-7, with 7 bases identical to TRBD2. The germline gives CDR1 MNHEY, CDR2 SMNVEV (reference sequence). Unmatched junction bases numbered 9, after V lost 6 bases and J lost 4 bases. CDR3 size: 14 residues. CDR3 sequence: CASRREGVTYEQYF. CDR3 bases: TGTGCCAGCAGGAGGGAGGGAGTGACTTACGAGCAGTACTTC.

This chain uses TRBV5-4 with TRBJ2-7; no reliable D call. Trimming removed 0 bases from V and 7 bases from J, with 11 bases in between. Germline CDR1 and CDR2: SGHNT and YYREEE (reference sequence). This CDR3 has 13 residues. The CDR3, as DNA: TGTGCCAGCAGCTTGGTTCTGGGTCTGGAGCAGTACTTC. Amino acid sequence: CASSLVLGLEQYF. Based on the CDR3 plus reference TRBV5-4 and TRBJ2-7, the full variable domain is ETGVTQSPTHLIKTRGQQVTLRCSSQSGHNTVSWYQQALGQGPQFIFQYYREEENGRGNFPPRFSGLQFPNYSSELNVNALELDDSALYLCASSLVLGLEQYFGPGTRLTVT.

The sample holds one count of this clone. The rearrangement uses TRBV4-2 and TRBJ2-3; D possibly corresponds to TRBD1 (6 bases). Germline V gene data show CDR1 as LGHNA and CDR2 as YNFKEQ. V lost 3 bases and J 2 bases, leaving 18 bases between the germline ends. The CDR3 length is 17 residues. The CDR3 protein is CASSQPLGGGTTDTQYF. The DNA for the CDR3 is TGTGCCAGCAGCCAGCCCCTTGGGGGCGGAACCACAGATACGCAGTATTTT.

J is TRBJ1-5 and V is TRBV28; a possible D gene is TRBD1 (5 bases). Trimming took 7 bases from V and 4 from J, leaving 17 bases between them. CDR1 is MDHEN, CDR2 SYDVKM, per germline. The CDR3 spans 15 residues. DNA for the CDR3: TGTGCCAGCATTCCTCCAGGGAGACCGAATCAGCCCCAGCATTTT. Its protein is CASIPPGRPNQPQHF.

The chain couples TRBV12-3 or TRBV12-4 to TRBJ2-7, with a tentative D call TRBD1 (5 bases). The length of the CDR3 is 13 residues. Trimming took 1 base from V and 5 from J, leaving 9 bases between them. The CDR3 sequence is CASSLGQGNEQYF. The DNA for the CDR3 is TGTGCCAGCAGTTTAGGTCAGGGCAACGAGCAGTACTTC.

The gene calls are TRBV4-2 and TRBJ2-1, with D unresolved. CDR1 is LGHNA and CDR2 is YNFKEQ in the germline V gene. The V gene lost 0 bases and the J gene lost 0 bases, with 9 bases spanning the gap. The CDR3 covers 16 residues. The CDR3 reads CASSQDTRTSYNEQFF. Here the CDR3 DNA reads TGTGCCAGCAGCCAAGATACGCGGACCTCCTACAATGAGCAGTTCTTC.